This T cell receptor (beta chain) originates from a study of beta chain features in type 1 diabetes. The authors reverse transcribed all of the isolated RNA, so sequencing captured expressed TCRB transcripts. Repertoires were generated with immunoSEQ multiplex PCR, while TCRdb's copy carries only in-frame clones and drops some. Of tens of thousands of clones listed, approximately 32% are singletons. CD45RO/CCR7/CD25/CD127/CD95/CD27 separated CD4+ naive, central memory, regulatory and stem cell-like memory cells by sorting. All of the sorted populations showed purity greater than 95%. In this sample, this clone turned up a few times. V was cut by 6 bases and J by 5 bases, with 10 bases left in between. Germline assignment: CDR1 MDHEN and CDR2 SYDVKM. The CDR3 totals 12 residues.

The chain joins TRBV28 to TRBJ1-2; D is ambiguous. The source material was stem cell memory CD4+ T cells from blood. This receptor was identified in a woman aged 18-35 years in good health. DNA of the CDR3: TGTGCCAGCAGCTGGGGAGGATATGGCTACACCTTC. As protein: CASSWGGYGYTF.